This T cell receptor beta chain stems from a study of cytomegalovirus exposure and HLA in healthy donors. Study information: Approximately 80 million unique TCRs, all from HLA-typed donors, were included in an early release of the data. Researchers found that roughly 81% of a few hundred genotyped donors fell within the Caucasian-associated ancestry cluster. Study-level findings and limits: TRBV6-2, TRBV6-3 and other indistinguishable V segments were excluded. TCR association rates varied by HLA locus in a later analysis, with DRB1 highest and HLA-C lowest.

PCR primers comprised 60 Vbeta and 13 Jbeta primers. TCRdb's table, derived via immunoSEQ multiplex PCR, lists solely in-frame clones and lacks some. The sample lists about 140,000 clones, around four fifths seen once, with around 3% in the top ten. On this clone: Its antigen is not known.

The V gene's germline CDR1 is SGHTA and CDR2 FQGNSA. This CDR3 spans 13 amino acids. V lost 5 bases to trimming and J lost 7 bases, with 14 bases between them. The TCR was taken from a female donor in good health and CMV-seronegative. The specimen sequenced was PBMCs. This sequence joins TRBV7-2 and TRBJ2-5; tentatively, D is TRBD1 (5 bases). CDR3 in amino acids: CASSPIRVGTQYF. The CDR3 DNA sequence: TGTGCCAGCAGCCCAATCAGGGTTGGGACCCAGTACTTC. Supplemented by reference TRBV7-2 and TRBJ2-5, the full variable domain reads GAGVSQSPSNKVTEKGKDVELRCDPISGHTALYWYRQSLGQGLEFLIYFQGNSAPDKSGLPSDRFSAERTGGSVSTLTIQRTQQEDSAVYLCASSPIRVGTQYFGPGTRLLVL.